This passage covers 31 T cell receptor beta chains from one sample sequenced in a study of T cells in localized non-small cell lung cancer. Sequencing was performed with immunoSEQ multiplex PCR; in TCRdb, only in-frame clones are kept and a portion is missing. The top ten hold 20% to 25% of the sample, which has approximately 81,000 clones, more than 75% seen once. The specimen comprised peripheral blood, sampled before any cancer treatment. All receptors derive from a woman aged 35 to 70 with stage I squamous cell lung carcinoma.

The J gene is TRBJ2-3, the V gene TRBV14, with 8 bases lining up with TRBD2. This CDR3 is built from 18 residues. The germline V gene has CDR1 SGHDN and CDR2 FVKESK. The junction had 14 bases not matched to a gene; V was cut back by 6 bases and J by 0 bases. This chain's CDR3 is CASRSRVRGGFSTDTQYF. CDR3 DNA: TGTGCCAGCAGATCACGTGTCCGGGGGGGCTTTAGCACAGATACGCAGTATTTT.

J is TRBJ1-3 and V is TRBV19, with a possible D match to TRBD1 (5 bases). CDR1 is LNHDA and CDR2 is SQIVND in the germline V gene (reference sequence). This CDR3 region has 17 residues. Between the trimmed V and J ends, which lost 4 bases and 0 bases, there was a span of 16 bases. The CDR3 reads CASSTTSQGFSGNTIYF. The CDR3 DNA sequence: TGTGCCAGTAGTACGACCTCTCAGGGATTCTCTGGAAACACCATATATTTT.

V is TRBV5-6 and J is TRBJ2-3; the match to TRBD1 covers 7 bases. CDR3 length equals 15 residues. Germline lookup yields CDR1 SGHDT and CDR2 YYEEEE. The J segment lost 1 base and the V segment lost 4 bases, leaving 6 bases of the junction unmatched. CDR3 region: CASSPVGQRTDTQYF. The CDR3 DNA reads as TGTGCCAGCAGCCCGGTGGGACAGCGCACAGATACGCAGTATTTT.

The rearrangement uses TRBV4-1 and TRBJ2-3, with D possibly matching TRBD2 (6 bases). Trimming took 8 bases from V and 0 from J, leaving 9 bases between them. CDR1 MGHRA and CDR2 YSYEKL come from the germline V gene. CDR3 length: 13 amino acids. The CDR3 region has the DNA TGCGCCAGCCGTCGGGGGAGCACAGATACGCAGTATTTT. Translated: CASRRGSTDTQYF.

The CDR3 DNA is TGTGCCACCAGCAGAGGTGGGCTTTCCAGCAATGAGCAGTTCTTC. Its protein product is CATSRGGLSSNEQFF. The gene calls are TRBV15 and TRBJ2-1; no definite D call. This CDR3 has 15 amino acids. Germline V lookup: CDR1 LNHNV, CDR2 YYDKDF (reference sequence). The V end was cut by 1 base, the J end by 6 bases, with 13 bases between.

CDR3 amino acids: CSVKTSGGATDTQYF. Written as DNA, the CDR3 is TGCAGCGTTAAGACTAGCGGGGGGGCGACAGATACGCAGTATTTT. This chain joins TRBV29-1 and TRBJ2-3, with 14 bases aligning to TRBD2. This CDR3 has 15 amino acids. The junction had 4 bases not matched to a gene; V was cut back by 5 bases and J by 3 bases. Germline lookup yields CDR1 SQVTM and CDR2 ANQGSEA.

The genes are TRBV2 and TRBJ2-5; possibly TRBD1 for D (6 bases). The CDR3 is 14 amino acids. V dropped 5 bases and J dropped 2 bases, with 12 bases sitting between them. CDR1 is SNHLY and CDR2 is FYNNEI in the germline V gene. The CDR3 protein is CASSQDRNQETQYF. In nucleotides, the CDR3 is TGTGCCAGCAGTCAAGACAGGAATCAAGAGACCCAGTACTTC.

The rearrangement uses TRBV7-2 and TRBJ1-6, with 7 bases lining up with TRBD1. Germline CDR1 reads SGHTA; CDR2 reads FQGNSA. V shed 5 bases, J shed 10 bases, and the junction held 8 bases outside the gene matches. The CDR3 runs to 14 residues. This CDR3 reads CASSQRTGDSPLHF. The CDR3, as DNA: TGTGCCAGCAGCCAAAGAACAGGGGACTCACCCCTCCACTTT.

The J gene is TRBJ1-3, the V gene TRBV5-1; D may be TRBD1 (6 bases). Per the germline V gene, CDR1 is SGHRS and CDR2 is YFSETQ. Trimming left V 3 bases short and J 2 bases short, with 9 bases between. The CDR3 length is 14 residues. The CDR3 protein is CASSSTGPGNTIYF. CDR3 sequence (DNA): TGCGCCAGCAGCTCGACAGGACCTGGAAACACCATATATTTT.

This clone was observed once. V gene TRBV19 combines with J gene TRBJ1-3; 8 bases match TRBD1. The ends lost 3 bases at V and 5 bases at J; junction bases unmatched: 3. The germline V gene has CDR1 LNHDA and CDR2 SQIVND (reference sequence). This CDR3 region has 14 residues. In nucleotides, the CDR3 is TGTGCCAGTAGTATTCGGACAGGGAGAAACACCATATATTTT. It is translated as CASSIRTGRNTIYF.

This chain connects TRBV5-1 to TRBJ1-2; maybe TRBD1 (5 bases). This CDR3 is built from 15 residues. Trimming removed 4 bases at V and 4 bases at J, with 17 bases between. Germline CDR1 SGHRS, CDR2 YFSETQ. Here the CDR3 reads CASSRDPREPYGYTF. DNA for the CDR3: TGCGCCAGCAGCCGGGATCCCAGGGAACCCTATGGCTACACCTTC.

The chain joins TRBV7-8 to TRBJ2-7, with D maybe TRBD1 (6 bases). The germline CDR1 and CDR2 sequences are SGHVS and FQNEAQ. CDR3 length: 15 residues. The germline V and J ends were trimmed by 1 base and 9 bases, with 19 bases remaining between them. Here the CDR3 reads CASSLGVRRLGGQYF. For the CDR3, the DNA is TGTGCCAGCAGCTTAGGGGTCAGGCGCTTAGGGGGGCAGTACTTC.

The chain recombines TRBV11-2 with TRBJ2-7, with 11 bases identical to TRBD1. The germline V gene encodes CDR1 SGHAT and CDR2 FQNNGV. The J segment lost 4 bases and the V segment lost 3 bases, leaving 11 bases of the junction unmatched. The CDR3 length is 17 residues. CDR3 DNA sequence: TGTGCCAGCAGCTTGACCGGGACAGGGGGGGTCATTTACGAGCAGTACTTC. This codes for CASSLTGTGGVIYEQYF.

The rearrangement links TRBV5-5 to TRBJ1-2, with TRBD1 as a possible D gene (6 bases). Germline CDR1 reads SGHKS; CDR2 reads YYEKEE (reference sequence). This CDR3 comprises 13 residues. The V end lost 4 bases, the J end lost 7 bases, and 14 bases lay between the germline ends. In DNA form, the CDR3 reads TGTGCCAGCAGCACCCGGACAGCACTTGGCTACACCTTC. Residues: CASSTRTALGYTF.

This chain links TRBV30 with TRBJ2-7; 7 bases agree with TRBD1. With V trimmed by 2 bases and J by 4 bases, 5 bases remained unmatched. Germline-derived CDR1 and CDR2 are GTSNPN and SVGIG (reference sequence). This CDR3 contains 13 residues. The CDR3 protein is CAWSWDSRYEQYF. In DNA, the CDR3 is TGTGCCTGGAGTTGGGACAGCCGATACGAGCAGTACTTC.

The chain recombines TRBV14 with TRBJ2-6; D uncertain. The CDR3 contains 16 residues. Trimming stripped 6 bases from V and 0 bases from J, with 12 bases between. Germline values: CDR1 SGHDN, CDR2 FVKESK. The CDR3 here is CASSGIRSSGANVLTF. For the CDR3, the DNA is TGTGCCAGCAGTGGAATCCGGTCCTCTGGGGCCAACGTCCTGACTTTC.

The chain is built from TRBV2 and TRBJ2-3; no reliable D call. Germline CDR1 reads SNHLY; CDR2 reads FYNNEI. The CDR3 runs 14 residues. The ends were cut back, 6 bases at V and 0 bases at J, with 10 bases in the middle. This chain's CDR3 is CASRQGLSTDTQYF. CDR3 sequence (DNA): TGTGCCAGCAGGCAAGGCCTAAGCACAGATACGCAGTATTTT.

The chain employs TRBV7-9 and TRBJ2-1; 7 bases line up with TRBD2. The CDR3 consists of 15 residues. V shed 6 bases and J 0 bases; nucleotides not matched to a gene: 5. Germline V lookup: CDR1 SEHNR, CDR2 FQNEAQ (reference sequence). Written as DNA, the CDR3 is TGTGCCAGCAGTCAAGCGGGGAGCTCCTACAATGAGCAGTTCTTC. Translated: CASSQAGSSYNEQFF.

This clone has a single count. The chain recombines TRBV19 with TRBJ2-2, with D possibly matching TRBD1 (6 bases). The CDR3 contains 15 residues. Trimming removed 3 bases from V and 6 bases from J, with 14 bases in between. Germline CDR1 LNHDA, CDR2 SQIVND (reference sequence). CDR3 sequence: CASSISRTVAGELFF. CDR3 nucleotide sequence: TGTGCCAGTAGTATTAGCCGGACAGTCGCCGGGGAGCTGTTTTTT.

V and J are TRBV4-1 and TRBJ2-6; the D is unclear. This CDR3 is built from 15 residues. CDR1 MGHRA and CDR2 YSYEKL come from the germline V gene. Deletions cut 4 bases from V and 4 bases from J, with 11 bases between. CDR3 sequence (DNA): TGCGCCAGCAGCCCCCGGAGAGAAGGGGCCAACGTCCTGACTTTC. Amino acid sequence: CASSPRREGANVLTF.

The chain joins TRBV6-6 to TRBJ2-5; 7 bases agree with TRBD1. CDR1 is MNHNY, CDR2 SVGAGI, per germline (reference sequence). V trimming: 5 bases; J trimming: 9 bases; junction bases outside the gene matches: 3. CDR3 length: 11 residues. The CDR3 coding sequence is TGTGCCAGCAGTAGACAGGGCCCCCAGTACTTC. Translating gives CASSRQGPQYF.

CDR3 amino acids: CASNDRTFRGTQYF. The CDR3 region has the DNA TGTGCCAGCAATGATAGGACTTTCCGAGGGACCCAGTACTTC. The V call is TRBV6-6, the J call TRBJ2-5; possibly TRBD2 for D (5 bases). CDR3 length: 14 amino acids. CDR1 is MNHNY and CDR2 is SVGAGI in the germline V gene (reference sequence). The V gene lost 7 bases and the J gene lost 7 bases, with 19 bases spanning the gap.

CDR3 sequence: CASSVQGDIPNGYTF. The CDR3 bases are TGTGCCAGCAGCGTACAGGGAGATATACCAAATGGCTACACCTTC. The chain uses TRBV6-1 and TRBJ1-2; tentative D call: TRBD1 (6 bases). Per the germline V gene, CDR1 is MNHNS and CDR2 is SASEGT. The CDR3 contains 15 residues. V dropped 6 bases and J dropped 6 bases, with 20 bases sitting between them.

This chain connects TRBV5-1 to TRBJ1-2; D gene ambiguous. From germline, CDR1 is SGHRS and CDR2 YFSETQ. Deletions cut 6 bases from V and 6 bases from J, with 21 bases between. This CDR3 region has 15 residues. In nucleotides, the CDR3 is TGCGCCAGCACACTGTCGGGTACACGATATGATGGCTACACCTTC. The encoded protein is CASTLSGTRYDGYTF.

The chain recombines TRBV5-1 with TRBJ1-2, with TRBD1 identical over 8 bases. Germline V gives CDR1 SGHRS, CDR2 YFSETQ. This CDR3 has 13 residues. Unmatched junction bases numbered 7, after V lost 4 bases and J lost 8 bases. CDR3 in amino acids: CASSPTGDGGYTF. The CDR3 coding sequence is TGCGCCAGCAGCCCGACAGGGGATGGCGGCTACACCTTC.

The rearrangement joins TRBV11-3 to TRBJ2-5; D is possibly TRBD2 (6 bases). The CDR3 is made up of 15 amino acids. Per germline, CDR1 SGHNT and CDR2 YENEEA. V lost 3 bases and J 0 bases, leaving 11 bases between the germline ends. The CDR3 loop is CASSFPGVYQETQYF. CDR3 nucleotides: TGTGCCAGCAGCTTTCCGGGGGTGTACCAAGAGACCCAGTACTTC. Complete variable domain (other parts from reference TRBV11-3 and TRBJ2-5): EAGVVQSPRYKIIEKKQPVAFWCNPISGHNTLYWYLQNLGQGPELLIRYENEEAVDDSQLPKDRFSAERLKGVDSTLKIQPAELGDSAVYLCASSFPGVYQETQYFGPGTRLLVL.

The V and J genes are TRBV30 and TRBJ1-2, with D possibly matching TRBD1 (6 bases). The germline V gene encodes CDR1 GTSNPN and CDR2 SVGIG (reference sequence). This CDR3 comprises 14 residues. Trimming cost V 3 bases and J 8 bases, with 19 bases left between them. The CDR3 protein is CAWRGDFAGTGYTF. The DNA for the CDR3 is TGTGCCTGGAGGGGGGACTTCGCGGGGACAGGCTACACCTTC.

V is TRBV5-1 and J is TRBJ2-3, with D uncertain. V was pared by 1 base and J by 3 bases, with 12 bases between. The CDR3 is 15 amino acids. Germline loops: CDR1 SGHRS, CDR2 YFSETQ. CDR3 bases: TGCGCCAGCAGCTTGTTTGGCGCTGCGACAGATACGCAGTATTTT. Translating gives CASSLFGAATDTQYF.

This chain links TRBV9 with TRBJ2-7, with 10 bases matching TRBD2. The junction had 2 bases not matched to a gene; V was cut back by 0 bases and J by 2 bases. Per germline, CDR1 SGDLS and CDR2 YYNGEE. The CDR3 is 15 amino acids. The CDR3 nucleotides read TGTGCCAGCAGCGTAGATAGCGGGGGGCCCTACGAGCAGTACTTC. It codes for CASSVDSGGPYEQYF.

V and J are TRBV5-5 and TRBJ2-2; the D gene could be TRBD1 or TRBD2 (5 bases each). The V end lost 0 bases, the J end lost 3 bases, and 9 bases lay between the germline ends. Germline CDR1 is SGHKS and CDR2 is YYEKEE (reference sequence). CDR3 size: 15 residues. CDR3: CASSLAGGDTGELFF. The CDR3 DNA reads TGTGCCAGCAGCTTGGCTGGGGGAGACACCGGGGAGCTGTTTTTT.

This chain connects TRBV5-1 to TRBJ2-3; 10 bases are shared with TRBD1. Germline CDR1 SGHRS, CDR2 YFSETQ. This CDR3 is 15 amino acids long. The V segment lost 0 bases and the J segment 4 bases; nucleotides outside the gene matches: 2. CDR3 sequence (DNA): TGCGCCAGCAGCTTGGGACAGGGGGCTGCAGATACGCAGTATTTT. It specifies CASSLGQGAADTQYF. Full variable domain (missing parts from reference TRBV5-1 and TRBJ2-3): KAGVTQTPRYLIKTRGQQVTLSCSPISGHRSVSWYQQTPGQGLQFLFEYFSETQRNKGNFPGRFSGRQFSNSRSEMNVSTLELGDSALYLCASSLGQGAADTQYFGPGTRLTVL.